The T cell receptor beta chain under discussion was sequenced for a study of blood T cell repertoires in COVID-19. Here immunoSEQ multiplex PCR was the method, and the copy in TCRdb shows in-frame clones only, minus some. This sample carries 45,000 to 55,000 clones, 80% to 90% of them seen once, and the ten largest clones take under 15%. Looked up from germline, CDR1 is SGHRS and CDR2 is YFSETQ. The length of the CDR3 is 15 residues. V lost 0 bases to trimming and J lost 2 bases, with 9 bases between them. The V gene is TRBV5-1, the J gene TRBJ2-1, with D possibly being TRBD1 (6 bases). Sequencing input: peripheral blood. The clonotype was recovered from a man older than 75 with acute or convalescent COVID-19. The chain's CDR3 is CASSLEQGPYNEQFF. CDR3 DNA: TGCGCCAGCAGCTTGGAACAGGGACCCTACAATGAGCAGTTCTTC.